These 20 T cell receptor beta chains share one sample of origin, sequenced in a study of beta chain features in type 1 diabetes. The entirety of the isolated RNA underwent reverse transcription, so expressed TCRB transcripts were sequenced. Method: immunoSEQ multiplex PCR; TCRdb's copy keeps in-frame clones and lacks some. The data contain 150,000 or so clones, just over 9% of them singletons. Material: central memory CD4+ T cells from blood. These TCRs come from a man between 18 and 29 years old in good health.

The chain is built from TRBV5-4 and TRBJ2-3; TRBD1 aligns across 8 bases. Germline CDR1 reads SGHNT; CDR2 reads YYREEE (reference sequence). The CDR3 covers 16 residues. With 4 bases clipped from V and 1 base from J, the junction kept 8 bases outside the gene matches. Written as DNA, the CDR3 is TGTGCCAGCAGCGTCCGGGACAGGTGGGGCACAGATACGCAGTATTTT. Its translation: CASSVRDRWGTDTQYF. The variable domain in full, completed from reference TRBV5-4 and TRBJ2-3, reads ETGVTQSPTHLIKTRGQQVTLRCSSQSGHNTVSWYQQALGQGPQFIFQYYREEENGRGNFPPRFSGLQFPNYSSELNVNALELDDSALYLCASSVRDRWGTDTQYFGPGTRLTVL.

This clone was counted between two and nine times. The genes are TRBV6-1 and TRBJ2-7, with 7 bases matching TRBD2. Losses at the gene ends were 4 bases for V and 8 bases for J; bases not matched to a gene: 11. The germline V gene encodes CDR1 MNHNS and CDR2 SASEGT. This CDR3 spans 14 amino acids. In DNA form, the CDR3 reads TGTGCCAGCAGTGGACGGGGGGACCTATTCCAGCAGTACTTC. Protein product: CASSGRGDLFQQYF.

The chain uses TRBV9 and TRBJ2-5; D unresolved. V gave up 7 bases and J gave up 3 bases, with 19 bases separating them. The V gene's germline CDR1 is SGDLS and CDR2 YYNGEE. The CDR3 runs to 15 residues. The CDR3 region is CASGLSSGLEETQYF. The CDR3 nucleotides are TGTGCCAGCGGCCTCTCGTCCGGGTTAGAAGAGACCCAGTACTTC. Supplemented by reference TRBV9 and TRBJ2-5, the full variable domain reads DSGVTQTPKHLITATGQRVTLRCSPRSGDLSVYWYQQSLDQGLQFLIQYYNGEERAKGNILERFSAQQFPDLHSELNLSSLELGDSALYFCASGLSSGLEETQYFGPGTRLLVL.

This clone was counted between two and nine times. The chain links TRBV2 to TRBJ2-4; 7 bases line up with TRBD1. This CDR3 has 16 residues. V shed 6 bases, J shed 8 bases, and the junction held 16 bases outside the gene matches. Germline CDR1 SNHLY, CDR2 FYNNEI. DNA for the CDR3: TGTGCCAGCAGGGAGACGACAGGGTCGCGCTTAGACATTCAGTACTTC. Protein: CASRETTGSRLDIQYF.

The V and J genes are TRBV18 and TRBJ1-2, with D perhaps TRBD1 (6 bases). Germline loops: CDR1 KGHSH, CDR2 LQKENI. This CDR3 comprises 14 residues. The V end lost 3 bases, the J end lost 0 bases, and 8 bases lay between the germline ends. For the CDR3, the DNA is TGTGCCAGCTCACCGGACAGAACTAACTATGGCTACACCTTC. This sequence encodes CASSPDRTNYGYTF.

The V call is TRBV13, the J call TRBJ1-1, with D unclear. This CDR3 is built from 13 residues. V lost 3 bases, J lost 2 bases, and 7 bases lay in between. Germline V gene data show CDR1 as PRHDT and CDR2 as FYEKMQ (reference sequence). The CDR3, as DNA: TGTGCCAGCAGCTTTGGCAGAAACACTGAAGCTTTCTTT. Its protein product is CASSFGRNTEAFF.

V is TRBV7-9 and J is TRBJ1-1; D is unresolved. V dropped 4 bases and J dropped 4 bases, with 13 bases sitting between them. The CDR3 spans 14 residues. The germline gives CDR1 SEHNR, CDR2 FQNEAQ (reference sequence). This CDR3 reads CASSSTLPGTEAFF. In DNA, the CDR3 is TGTGCCAGCAGCTCGACGCTCCCAGGCACTGAAGCTTTCTTT.

In this sample, this clone turned up a few times. V gene TRBV7-2 combines with J gene TRBJ2-5; D possibly corresponds to TRBD2 (5 bases). V lost 4 bases to trimming and J lost 1 base, with 10 bases between them. CDR3 size: 14 residues. Germline CDR1 is SGHTA and CDR2 is FQGNSA. The CDR3 is CASSSSGFQETQYF. CDR3 bases: TGTGCCAGCAGCTCAAGCGGCTTCCAAGAGACCCAGTACTTC. Full variable domain (missing parts from reference TRBV7-2 and TRBJ2-5): GAGVSQSPSNKVTEKGKDVELRCDPISGHTALYWYRQSLGQGLEFLIYFQGNSAPDKSGLPSDRFSAERTGGSVSTLTIQRTQQEDSAVYLCASSSSGFQETQYFGPGTRLLVL.

This clone was counted between two and nine times. The chain couples TRBV9 to TRBJ1-3; weak D call: TRBD1 (5 bases). CDR1 SGDLS and CDR2 YYNGEE come from the germline V gene. CDR3 length: 15 residues. V lost 7 bases and J 0 bases, leaving 14 bases between the germline ends. The CDR3 reads CASGRAAISGNTIYF. For the CDR3, the DNA is TGTGCCAGCGGCAGGGCGGCGATCTCTGGAAACACCATATATTTT.

CDR3 DNA: TGTGCCAGCAGCCAAGGTCAGGGGCGGGAAAAACTGTTTTTT. As protein: CASSQGQGREKLFF. The V call is TRBV4-2, the J call TRBJ1-4, with D possibly matching TRBD1 (6 bases). Trimming took off 1 base at V and 8 bases at J, with 11 bases between the two ends. The CDR3 runs to 14 residues. CDR1 and CDR2 (germline): LGHNA, YNFKEQ.

This rearrangement joins TRBV4-2 to TRBJ1-2; 8 bases agree with TRBD1. CDR1 LGHNA and CDR2 YNFKEQ come from the germline V gene. Germline trimming cut 3 bases from V and 0 bases from J; bases unmatched to any gene: 6. This CDR3 spans 16 amino acids. CDR3 in amino acids: CASSQPRQGPNYGYTF. The CDR3 DNA reads as TGTGCCAGCAGCCAGCCGAGACAGGGGCCTAACTATGGCTACACCTTC.

In this sample, this clone turned up a few times. V is TRBV19 and J is TRBJ2-1; D possibly corresponds to TRBD1 (6 bases). V dropped 4 bases and J dropped 0 bases, with 16 bases sitting between them. Germline CDR1 reads LNHDA; CDR2 reads SQIVND (reference sequence). CDR3 length equals 17 residues. In DNA, the CDR3 is TGTGCCAGTAGTACATTCGAACAGGGTCCCTCCTACAATGAGCAGTTCTTC. Translating gives CASSTFEQGPSYNEQFF.

This clone was recorded a few times. The chain recombines TRBV4-3 with TRBJ2-2; the match to TRBD1 covers 10 bases. This CDR3 comprises 17 residues. Germline loops: CDR1 LGHNA, CDR2 YSLEER. V trimming: 0 bases; J trimming: 6 bases; junction bases outside the gene matches: 7. The CDR3 DNA reads TGCGCCAGCAGCCAAGATTGGCGACAGGGGGCCTCCGGGGAGCTGTTTTTT. Protein product: CASSQDWRQGASGELFF.

This clone was seen ten or more times. The chain combines TRBV29-1 with TRBJ2-7; D remains unclear. Between the trimmed V and J ends, which lost 4 bases and 2 bases, there was a span of 9 bases. This CDR3 is 12 amino acids long. Per the germline V gene, CDR1 is SQVTM and CDR2 is ANQGSEA. The CDR3 spells CSVGHSTYEQYF. DNA of the CDR3: TGCAGCGTTGGACATTCCACCTACGAGCAGTACTTC.

This clone showed up just a few times. This chain joins TRBV4-2 and TRBJ2-3; the match to TRBD1 covers 9 bases. V shed 3 bases and J 4 bases; nucleotides not matched to a gene: 11. Germline V lookup: CDR1 LGHNA, CDR2 YNFKEQ. The length of the CDR3 is 17 residues. CDR3 in amino acids: CASSQDGGQGRADTQYF. CDR3 DNA: TGTGCCAGCAGCCAGGACGGAGGACAGGGGAGGGCAGATACGCAGTATTTT.

The rearrangement uses TRBV7-8 and TRBJ2-2, with D tentatively TRBD2 (5 bases). Germline values: CDR1 SGHVS, CDR2 FQNEAQ. This CDR3 has 14 residues. Trimming removed 6 bases at V and 3 bases at J, with 11 bases between. The DNA of the CDR3 is TGTGCCAGCAGGGTAGTGAGGGACACCGGGGAGCTGTTTTTT. Amino acids: CASRVVRDTGELFF.

The genes are TRBV18 and TRBJ1-5; perhaps TRBD1 as D (5 bases). CDR1 and CDR2 (germline): KGHSH, LQKENI. This CDR3 is built from 14 residues. Trimming cost V 1 base and J 4 bases, with 8 bases left between them. CDR3: CASSPLGGNQPQHF. Here the CDR3 DNA reads TGTGCCAGCTCACCACTGGGGGGGAATCAGCCCCAGCATTTT.

The CDR3, as DNA: TGTGCCAGCAGCTCCGACTACAGGGCGGATTCACCCCTCCACTTT. Amino acid sequence: CASSSDYRADSPLHF. This chain connects TRBV5-6 to TRBJ1-6, with a possible D match to TRBD1 (6 bases). CDR3 length equals 15 residues. Trimming stripped 3 bases from V and 8 bases from J, with 15 bases between. Germline loops: CDR1 SGHDT, CDR2 YYEEEE.

In this sample, this clone turned up many times. V gene TRBV15 combines with J gene TRBJ2-7, with 9 bases identical to TRBD2. The V gene's germline CDR1 is LNHNV and CDR2 YYDKDF (reference sequence). This CDR3 comprises 16 residues. J was trimmed by 3 bases and V by 0 bases; bases with no gene match: 6. Written as DNA, the CDR3 is TGTGCCACCAGCAGAGATTTAGCGGGGGCAAACTACGAGCAGTACTTC. Protein sequence: CATSRDLAGANYEQYF. The full variable domain, rest sourced from reference TRBV15 and TRBJ2-7, is DAMVIQNPRYQVTQFGKPVTLSCSQTLNHNVMYWYQQKSSQAPKLLFHYYDKDFNNEADTPDNFQSRRPNTSFCFLDIRSPGLGDTAMYLCATSRDLAGANYEQYFGPGTRLTVT.

This clone was seen a handful of times. In DNA form, the CDR3 reads TGTGCCAGCAGCTTAGTTATCAGGGCGTCGGATGAAAAACTGTTTTTT. Its translation is CASSLVIRASDEKLFF. This sequence joins TRBV7-2 and TRBJ1-4; D is perhaps TRBD1 (5 bases). Germline V gene sequence: CDR1 SGHTA, CDR2 FQGNSA. The CDR3 covers 16 residues. V lost 1 base to trimming and J lost 6 bases, with 15 bases between them.